This T cell receptor beta chain was documented in a study of T cell changes during pregnancy in multiple sclerosis (dated by TCRdb to about 2019). Background for the entire study: Changes in the T cell repertoire over the course of pregnancy were examined in this study in women with multiple sclerosis.

Library method: the immunoSEQ multiplex PCR assay. TCRdb limited this immuneACCESS table to in-frame rearrangements with V and J called. A share of clones is missing; checked studies link under half to unresolved V genes, and the rest is unexplained. This sample gives roughly 38,000 clones in total; under 95% of them show up just once. The ten largest clones represent 0.6% to 0.8% of the sample. Trimming takes 3 bases from V and 2 bases from J, and the germline ends sit 9 bases apart. The germline V gene gives CDR1 as SGHTA and CDR2 as FQGNSA. From the cysteine up to the phenylalanine, the CDR3 has a length of 14 residues. CDR3 DNA is the only sequence kept; it has 42 bases, read in frame from the first base. In regard to this clone: There is no known antigen for this receptor. No quality values exist for individual bases; no much larger clone is one base distant.

This clonotype was sampled from a female donor in good health, enrolled as a control in a pregnancy study. The V and J segments used are TRBV7-2 and TRBJ2-3; TRBD1 is a possible D gene, resting on 6 matching bases. Here the sequenced sample was CD4+ T cells from peripheral blood mononuclear cells, taken in the second trimester of pregnancy. The CDR3 protein is CASSFNRATDTQYF. The base sequence is TGTGCCAGCAGCTTTAACAGGGCCACAGATACGCAGTATTTT.